The 21 T cell receptor beta chains presented below share a single source sample, sequenced in a study of neurological immune-mediated disorders. MiXCR was run by TCRdb on the 5' RACE reads, yielding one entry per CDR3 protein. Counted here are tens of thousands of distinct CDR3 sequences, 8% to 13% occurring once; the ten biggest clones make up about 20%. Sequenced material: PBMCs. These receptors were taken from an older woman with HTLV-1-associated myelopathy (HAM/TSP).

There are a few counts of this clonotype. This chain uses TRBV20-1 with TRBJ2-1; D may be TRBD1 or TRBD2 (5 bases each). The V end was cut by 3 bases, the J end by 7 bases, with 25 bases between. Germline V gives CDR1 DFQATT, CDR2 SNEGSKA (reference sequence). This CDR3 is 17 amino acids long. The DNA of the CDR3 is TGCAGTGCTAGTAAACCCGGGGACGTCTTCTACGTGAATGAGCAGTTCTTC. Amino acids: CSASKPGDVFYVNEQFF.

This clonotype was found many times. This rearrangement joins TRBV5-1 to TRBJ1-2; weak D call: TRBD1 (5 bases). The CDR3 totals 16 residues. Trimming cost V 0 bases and J 0 bases, with 12 bases left between them. Germline assignment: CDR1 SGHRS and CDR2 YFSETQ. The CDR3 sequence: CASSLEPTGPNYGYTF. CDR3 nucleotides: TGCGCCAGCAGCTTGGAGCCAACAGGACCTAACTATGGCTACACCTTC.

This clonotype was recorded at least ten times. The chain uses TRBV9 and TRBJ2-5; TRBD1 might be the D (6 bases). The germline V and J ends were trimmed by 5 bases and 0 bases, with 11 bases remaining between them. Looked up from germline, CDR1 is SGDLS and CDR2 is YYNGEE. The CDR3 totals 14 residues. The CDR3: CASSDGQNQETQYF. Written as DNA, the CDR3 is TGTGCCAGCAGTGACGGACAGAACCAAGAGACCCAGTACTTC.

This clonotype was recorded a few times. V is TRBV7-2 and J is TRBJ1-2; weak D call: TRBD1 (5 bases). The V and J ends lost 2 bases and 6 bases respectively, with 13 bases between them. The CDR3 runs 14 residues. From germline, CDR1 is SGHTA and CDR2 FQGNSA. CDR3 region: CASSLPGGINGYTF. Here the CDR3 DNA reads TGTGCCAGCAGCTTACCCGGGGGGATTAATGGCTACACCTTC.

Many counts were recorded for this clonotype. The chain carries TRBV24-1 and TRBJ2-3; D is perhaps TRBD1 or TRBD2 (6 bases each). Trimming took 4 bases from V and 4 from J, leaving 8 bases between them. CDR1 and CDR2 from the germline V gene are KGHDR and SFDVKD. The CDR3 runs to 13 residues. CDR3 region: CATSDGGADTQYF. CDR3 bases: TGTGCCACCAGTGACGGGGGCGCAGATACGCAGTATTTT.

This clonotype was seen a handful of times. This rearrangement joins TRBV5-1 to TRBJ2-5; 7 positions match TRBD1. The CDR3 extends over 17 amino acids. The V and J ends lost 4 bases and 5 bases, in that order; junction bases with no gene match: 17. CDR1 and CDR2 from the germline V gene are SGHRS and YFSETQ. CDR3 nucleotide sequence: TGCGCCAGCAGCATCGAAAGGGGGCCAACTTTGGGGGAGACCCAGTACTTC. Protein product: CASSIERGPTLGETQYF.

This clonotype was counted at least ten times. The J gene is TRBJ2-3, the V gene TRBV5-1; 7 bases align to TRBD2. The CDR3 length is 15 residues. CDR1 is SGHRS, CDR2 YFSETQ, per germline. V was clipped by 0 bases and J by 6 bases; unmatched bases: 7. In DNA, the CDR3 is TGCGCCAGCAGCTTGGTTCCCCTAGCGGAGGATACGCAGTATTTT. Translated: CASSLVPLAEDTQYF.

At least ten counts were recorded for this clonotype. The chain combines TRBV5-1 with TRBJ1-4, with D hard to call. Looked up from germline, CDR1 is SGHRS and CDR2 is YFSETQ. With 0 bases removed from V and 8 bases from J, the gap between germline ends came to 11 bases. The CDR3 loop spans 14 amino acids. The CDR3 sequence: CASSLEGRQEKLFF. Here the CDR3 DNA reads TGCGCCAGCAGCTTGGAAGGGCGGCAAGAAAAACTGTTTTTT.

To note about this clonotype: Lacking the conserved final phenylalanine or tryptophan, this CDR3 likely reflects a read error. J is TRBJ1-1 and V is TRBV20-1; D may be TRBD1 (6 bases). V was cut by 7 bases and J by 4 bases, with 22 bases left in between. This CDR3 has 15 residues. Germline V gene sequence: CDR1 DFQATT, CDR2 SNEGSKA (reference sequence). The CDR3 nucleotides read TGCAGTGGAGGAGCACAGCAGGGGCCGGGCACTGAAGCTTTCATT. Its protein product is CSGGAQQGPGTEAFI.

At least ten counts were recorded for this clonotype. V gene TRBV30 combines with J gene TRBJ1-2; 10 bases line up with TRBD1. This CDR3 region has 15 residues. From germline, CDR1 is GTSNPN and CDR2 SVGIG (reference sequence). The ends lost 5 bases at V and 5 bases at J; junction bases unmatched: 11. The chain's CDR3 is CAWDPGQGIGYGYTF. The DNA of the CDR3 is TGTGCCTGGGACCCGGGACAGGGGATTGGGTATGGCTACACCTTC.

This clonotype was seen repeatedly, ten times or more. The V call is TRBV5-1, the J call TRBJ1-2; no firm D call. The length of the CDR3 is 15 residues. V dropped 1 base and J dropped 0 bases, with 10 bases sitting between them. Germline CDR1 SGHRS, CDR2 YFSETQ. The CDR3 spells CASSLSRGPNYGYTF. In DNA form, the CDR3 reads TGCGCCAGCAGCTTGTCCCGCGGACCTAACTATGGCTACACCTTC. Together with reference TRBV5-1 and TRBJ1-2, the CDR3 gives the full variable domain: KAGVTQTPRYLIKTRGQQVTLSCSPISGHRSVSWYQQTPGQGLQFLFEYFSETQRNKGNFPGRFSGRQFSNSRSEMNVSTLELGDSALYLCASSLSRGPNYGYTFGSGTRLTVV.

This clonotype showed up many times. The chain links TRBV5-1 to TRBJ2-3, with 14 positions matching TRBD2. The CDR3 runs to 17 residues. J gave up 6 bases and V 4 bases, and 10 bases lay outside the gene matches. Germline loops: CDR1 SGHRS, CDR2 YFSETQ. As DNA, the CDR3 is TGCGCCAGCAGCCCCCCGGGACTAGCGGGGGTTGGGGATACGCAGTATTTT. Its translation: CASSPPGLAGVGDTQYF. Together with reference TRBV5-1 and TRBJ2-3, the CDR3 gives the full variable domain: KAGVTQTPRYLIKTRGQQVTLSCSPISGHRSVSWYQQTPGQGLQFLFEYFSETQRNKGNFPGRFSGRQFSNSRSEMNVSTLELGDSALYLCASSPPGLAGVGDTQYFGPGTRLTVL.

This clonotype was seen ten or more times. The J gene is TRBJ2-2, the V gene TRBV5-5; D remains unclear. Trimming removed 0 bases from V and 4 bases from J, with 10 bases in between. This CDR3 has 15 residues. CDR1 and CDR2 (germline): SGHKS, YYEKEE (reference sequence). The CDR3 nucleotides read TGTGCCAGCAGCTTGGGTCGGACGGGCACCGGGGAGCTGTTTTTT. Its protein product is CASSLGRTGTGELFF.

This clonotype occurred many times. The chain links TRBV20-1 to TRBJ1-1; D is unclear. The V end was cut by 8 bases, the J end by 1 base, with 11 bases between. The germline V gene has CDR1 DFQATT and CDR2 SNEGSKA (reference sequence). The CDR3 covers 12 residues. CDR3: CSTPRRNTEAFF. The CDR3 coding sequence is TGCAGTACCCCCAGACGGAACACTGAAGCTTTCTTT.

This clonotype showed up many times. This chain uses TRBV12-3 or TRBV12-4 with TRBJ2-7, with D unresolved. CDR3 length equals 13 residues. V lost 3 bases and J lost 4, with 10 bases in between. The CDR3 region has the DNA TGTGCCAGCAGTTTGAGACGGCGTTACGAGCAGTACTTC. Residues: CASSLRRRYEQYF.

This clonotype was seen many times. The V and J genes are TRBV20-1 and TRBJ1-5; D is unclear. The germline gives CDR1 DFQATT, CDR2 SNEGSKA (reference sequence). The CDR3 covers 15 residues. V was pared by 5 bases and J by 0 bases, with 14 bases between. CDR3 sequence: CSASYSPNSNQPQHF. CDR3 nucleotide sequence: TGCAGTGCTTCTTACTCCCCTAATAGCAATCAGCCCCAGCATTTT.

This clonotype was detected ten times or more. The chain recombines TRBV19 with TRBJ2-3; D is ambiguous. Looked up from germline, CDR1 is LNHDA and CDR2 is SQIVND (reference sequence). Trimming took off 7 bases at V and 2 bases at J, with 16 bases between the two ends. CDR3 length equals 15 residues. The CDR3 DNA reads TGTGCCAGTAAGCGACCAGGTCCCGACACAGATACGCAGTATTTT. Its protein is CASKRPGPDTDTQYF.

This clonotype appeared many times. The V and J genes are TRBV3-1 and TRBJ1-1; a possible D gene is TRBD1 (5 bases). The CDR3 has 15 residues. Trimming cost V 3 bases and J 1 base, with 12 bases left between them. The germline gives CDR1 LGHDT, CDR2 YNNKEL (reference sequence). The CDR3 sequence: CASSQAFGGNTEAFF. In DNA, the CDR3 is TGTGCCAGCAGCCAGGCCTTCGGGGGGAACACTGAAGCTTTCTTT. Full variable domain (outside the CDR3, taken from reference TRBV3-1 and TRBJ1-1): DTAVSQTPKYLVTQMGNDKSIKCEQNLGHDTMYWYKQDSKKFLKIMFSYNNKELIINETVPNRFSPKSPDKAHLNLHINSLELGDSAVYFCASSQAFGGNTEAFFGQGTRLTVV.

Concerning this clonotype itself: This may be a read error: a much more frequent sequence differs by one nucleotide. The rearrangement links TRBV29-1 to TRBJ2-3; D perhaps matches TRBD2 (6 bases). The CDR3 totals 15 residues. V dropped 3 bases and J dropped 1 base, with 14 bases sitting between them. The germline CDR1 and CDR2 sequences are SQVTM and ANQGSEA. The CDR3: CSVDILSGGTDTQYF. CDR3 bases: TGCAGCGTTGACATCCTGTCGGGGGGCACAGATACGCAGTATTTT.

This clonotype occurred many times. The rearrangement uses TRBV5-1 and TRBJ1-2, with 7 bases fitting TRBD1. The CDR3 runs to 13 residues. CDR1 and CDR2 from the germline V gene are SGHRS and YFSETQ. The V segment lost 2 bases and the J segment 4 bases; nucleotides outside the gene matches: 2. This CDR3 reads CASSLQGTYGYTF. CDR3 DNA: TGCGCCAGCAGCTTACAGGGGACCTATGGCTACACCTTC.

This clonotype has a count of ten or more. This rearrangement joins TRBV9 to TRBJ1-3, with D possibly TRBD1 on 5 matching bases. V lost 4 bases and J lost 4, with 18 bases in between. The CDR3 runs 16 residues. Germline-derived CDR1 and CDR2 are SGDLS and YYNGEE. CDR3 in amino acids: CASSPRDAWRGNTIYF. Written as DNA, the CDR3 is TGTGCCAGCAGCCCCCGGGACGCCTGGAGGGGAAACACCATATATTTT.